Reported below is one TCR beta chain. This sample is part of a study of T cell repertoires in cytomegalovirus infection. This CDR3 contains 14 residues. Per the germline V gene, CDR1 is SGHAT and CDR2 is FQNNGV. Trimming pared 3 bases from V and 2 bases from J, leaving 10 bases between. TCRdb re-called the reads with MiXCR, one entry per CDR3 protein. In the table there are about 310,000 distinct CDR3 sequences, 15% to 20% of which are singletons. The sequencing input was PBMCs. This chain uses TRBV11-2 with TRBJ2-5; D is uncertain. The receptor comes from a human donor in good health (CMV status not recorded). Some clones in this sample may be carry-over from other donors' samples. The CDR3 DNA is TGTGCCAGCAGCTTTGAAAGGGCGCAAGAGACCCAGTACTTC. Protein sequence: CASSFERAQETQYF.